The rows below give T cell receptor beta chains drawn from one sample of a study of technical replicates of blood from a few donors. The protocol was immunoSEQ multiplex PCR, while the TCRdb copy is restricted to in-frame clones and leaves out a portion. There are 70,000 to 85,000 clones in the sample; roughly 96% occur only once, and about 0.25% lies in the top ten. The sequenced sample was T cells isolated from PBMCs. The receptors here all came from a human donor in good health. The conserved cysteine and the conserved F or W are not part of the CDR3 here. Each record gives: CDR3 protein, V gene, clone size. Expanded clones are given a class, and other clones once, few, many or no size at all.

CDR3: ATTRRANTEAF
V: TRBV6-5
size: NA

CDR3: ASKRTDANTGELF
V: TRBV2
size: NA

CDR3: ASSLMGQAYEQY
V: TRBV28
size: once

CDR3: ASSQGGAETQY
V: TRBV6-5
size: NA

CDR3: ASSLGTGPYGYT
V: TRBV11-2
size: once

CDR3: NEGLAGGRVYEQY
V: TRBV6-4
size: NA

CDR3: ASSLWRADTQY
V: TRBV19
size: NA

CDR3: ASSVGTEKQY
V: TRBV9
size: NA

CDR3: ASSGDRNEQY
V: TRBV11-2
size: NA

CDR3: ASSLGWASGSTDTQY
V: TRBV5-1
size: NA

CDR3: ASSSGHPQETQY
V: TRBV5-1
size: NA

CDR3: ASSYSSNEQF
V: TRBV6-6
size: once

CDR3: ASSPTREAF
V: TRBV7-9
size: NA

CDR3: ASGAPNTEAF
V: TRBV2
size: NA

CDR3: AINQGQPSGNTIY
V: TRBV10-3
size: NA

CDR3: ASSSHGRRPYEQY
V: TRBV7-9
size: NA

CDR3: ASSPGQGGYEQY
V: TRBV7-6
size: once

CDR3: ASSIDRLDLGTYLNATNEKLF
V: TRBV19
size: NA

CDR3: ASGLVGVTEAF
V: TRBV12-5
size: NA

CDR3: ASSLGANYGYT
V: TRBV13
size: NA

CDR3: ASMTGDTGELF
V: TRBV5-4
size: NA

CDR3: ASSSRTRGTQETQY
V: TRBV5-1
size: NA

CDR3: ASSYSIRGQSTEAF
V: TRBV6-5
size: NA

CDR3: ASSLQGVGNQPQH
V: TRBV7-9
size: NA

CDR3: ASSPVSGGTEAF
V: TRBV5-1
size: NA

CDR3: ASSLGSYEQY
V: TRBV13
size: NA

CDR3: ASSFGQGATGELF
V: TRBV7-3
size: NA

CDR3: ASSWPRQGSPSGANVLT
V: TRBV5-1
size: NA

CDR3: AISEALAGSSYNEQF
V: TRBV10-3
size: NA

CDR3: ASSYSAGGNNEQF
V: TRBV6-6
size: NA

CDR3: ASSPGDRVPNYGYT
V: TRBV18
size: NA

CDR3: ASSQGDLRKAAGELF
V: TRBV4-1
size: NA

CDR3: ASSAGGSVSRTRIYNEQF
V: TRBV4-1
size: NA

CDR3: ASSLNYGEYNEQF
V: TRBV7-3
size: NA

CDR3: ASSKQGNTEAF
V: TRBV5-5
size: NA

CDR3: ASSLELDSSYEQY
V: TRBV7-6
size: NA

CDR3: ASSQEALRQGRFWESNQPQH
V: TRBV4-1
size: once

CDR3: ASSPFHPASGGSGELF
V: TRBV7-2
size: NA

CDR3: ASSLGGRGRAF
V: TRBV7-9
size: NA

CDR3: ASSPRQIGYT
V: TRBV6-6
size: NA

CDR3: ASSPPPVSPLH
V: TRBV19
size: NA

CDR3: ASSYRDYQYEQY
V: TRBV11-1
size: NA

CDR3: ASSWGGQGGGIDTEAF
V: TRBV5-4
size: NA

CDR3: ASSLGLAADTQY
V: TRBV7-9
size: NA

CDR3: ASSLSGGFNTGELF
V: TRBV18
size: NA

CDR3: ASRRDYPGTGDGYT
V: TRBV5-1
size: NA

CDR3: ASSRGGVLLSYT
V: TRBV6-1
size: NA

CDR3: ASSLRWLAGDGTYNEQF
V: TRBV28
size: NA